The present T cell receptor (beta chain) was sequenced within a study of shared clonotypes between healthy human individuals (dated by TCRdb to the early 2020s). Concerning the study at large: A few men and two women, aged 18 to 49 years, made up the cohort. To estimate repertoire size and how much clonotype sharing occurs between individuals, the study deeply sequenced the blood TCR repertoires of about five healthy adults. Per donor, three plates each were used for CD4 naive and CD4 memory, two for CD8 naive, and one for CD8 memory. To increase sequencing depth and limit assay-specific biases, different laboratories used diverse techniques to prepare libraries and sequence TCR repertoires. Per donor, leukapheresis produced somewhere between about 0.9 and 9 billion PBMCs.

Donors were healthy HIV-negative adults with no recently reported acute infections or vaccinations. All donors were Caucasian adults living in Nashville, Tennessee, USA. CD4+ T cells were enriched by magnetic negative selection; naive cells were then positively selected on CD45RA, and the negative fraction formed the memory subset. After blood collection by leukapheresis, PBMCs were isolated using Ficoll-Histopaque density gradient centrifugation and then cryopreserved in the vapor phase of liquid nitrogen. Purity and quantity of every magnetically sorted T cell population were checked by analytical flow cytometry. Genomic DNA was isolated from each sorted fraction and quantified by UV absorbance on a Nanodrop 2000c. Study-wide findings and limitations: When four donors were compared, the shared fraction of clonotypes was about 5.2% for naive CD4, around 4% for naive CD8, 2% to 2.5% for memory CD4, and 0.35% to 0.4% for memory CD8. Pairwise subsampling led to the expectation that sequencing depth would affect the degree of clonotype sharing among donors. Rarefaction of sorted-subset datasets indicated incomplete sequencing despite the large sequencing depth. Because the study included a small number of donors, the genetic and exposure-history diversity represented was limited. Clonotypes shared by all four sorted-subset donors showed higher generation probabilities than non-shared clonotypes. Naive subsets generally had larger estimated clonotype richness than memory subsets did. Sampling was restricted to blood, and TCR repertoires in tissue are likely to differ from TCR repertoires in blood.

Points on this clone: Its cognate antigen has yet to be identified. No quality values exist for individual bases; no much larger clone is one base distant.

Using the deep immunoSEQ assay, multiplex PCR amplified TCR CDR3 regions from genomic DNA. Extracted genomic DNA from each cell subset was spread evenly across all wells of several immunoSEQ 96-well plates, with each plate serving as a replicate. For sorted subsets, each replicate PCR was loaded with roughly 200 ng genomic DNA, equivalent to 30,000 to 35,000 T cell genomes. The purified libraries were quantified using a Qubit 3.0 fluorometer, sized with a Bioanalyzer 2100, and then quantified again using the KAPA Library Quantification kit. Every immunoSEQ 96-well plate was sequenced on a dedicated single-read 150-cycle Illumina NextSeq 550 flow cell. For the original study's pipeline: Because the immunoSEQ output included only junctional sequences and no quality scores, the filtering could not be the same as the filtering used for full-length reads. Sequences were annotated with PyIR, a Python wrapper for IgBLAST v1.9, and V/J genes and CDR3 were assigned using IMGT germline references. Reads were removed for weak V/J assignments (E-value above 1e-6), missing CDR3, stop codons, out-of-frame junctions, or ambiguous translated residues. V3J clonotypes were defined as sequences sharing an identical inferred V gene, J gene, and CDR3 amino acid sequence. To compute the percentage overlap between repertoires, the number of shared unique clonotypes was divided by the size of the smaller repertoire. Three approaches were used to assess repertoire richness: RTK rarefaction, the Chao1 estimator, and Recon v2.1 estimates of unobserved clonotypes. For all TCRbeta clonotypes obtained by the gDNA method from four donors, generation probabilities were computed with OLGA. TCRdb took this table from immuneACCESS and kept in-frame rearrangements with V and J called. Such tables lack part of the clones; where checked against another copy, unresolved V genes explain under half of the gap, and the rest is unexplained. That table gives V, J and clone size, and the DNA gave D and trimming. The sample contains under 2,500,000 clones, under 97% of them found a single time. The ten largest clones represent around 0.13% of the sample.

The V and J ends are trimmed by 4 bases and 0 bases, leaving 12 bases between them. As encoded in the germline V gene, CDR1 is SGHDN while CDR2 is FVKESK. The CDR3 contains 16 residues, cysteine and phenylalanine counted. Solely the CDR3 DNA is kept, with 48 bases framed from the first base. The sequence was collected from a man between 18 and 35 years old in good health. The sample comprised naive CD4+ T cells sorted from blood. The sample's cell subset or site label, decoded: CD45RA+ positively selected. Here the chain combines TRBV14 and TRBJ2-2; TRBD1 is perhaps the D gene, given 6 matching bases. The nucleotide sequence reads as follows: TGTGCCAGCAGCCCGGGACACAGATCGAACACCGGGGAGCTGTTTTTT. Its coded protein is CASSPGHRSNTGELFF.